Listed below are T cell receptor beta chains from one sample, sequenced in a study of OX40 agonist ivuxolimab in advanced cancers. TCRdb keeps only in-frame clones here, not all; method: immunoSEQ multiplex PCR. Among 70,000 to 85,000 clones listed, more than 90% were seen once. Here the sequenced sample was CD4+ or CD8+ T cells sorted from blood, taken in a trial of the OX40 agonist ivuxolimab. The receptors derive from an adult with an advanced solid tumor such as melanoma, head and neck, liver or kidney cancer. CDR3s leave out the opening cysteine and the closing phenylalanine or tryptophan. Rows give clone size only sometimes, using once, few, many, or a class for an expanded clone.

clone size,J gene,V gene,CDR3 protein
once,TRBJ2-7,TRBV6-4,ASFYTGLAYEQY
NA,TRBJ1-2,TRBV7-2,ASSRRQTNYGYT
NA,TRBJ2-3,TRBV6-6,ASSTTGGLGDTQY
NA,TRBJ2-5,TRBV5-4,ASSFGGKETQY
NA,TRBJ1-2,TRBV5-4,ASSTRMVGYT
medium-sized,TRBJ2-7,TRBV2,ASSEGRMADEQY
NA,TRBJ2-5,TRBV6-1,ASTSGSRLEETQY
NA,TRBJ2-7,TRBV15,ATSTSGVYEQY
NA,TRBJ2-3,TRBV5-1,ASSPTGARERTDTQY
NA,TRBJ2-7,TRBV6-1,ASSERGYEQY
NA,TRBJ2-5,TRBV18,ASSPPSRQARETQY
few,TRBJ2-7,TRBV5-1,ASSLDGTYEQY
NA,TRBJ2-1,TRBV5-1,ASSMEPYNEQF
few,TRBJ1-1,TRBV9,ASSRRWENTEAF
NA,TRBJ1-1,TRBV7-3,ASSLTGLTEAF
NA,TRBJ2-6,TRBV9,ASSLDGSGANVLT
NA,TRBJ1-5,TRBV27,ASRLEGSGSNQPQH
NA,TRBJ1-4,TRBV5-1,ASSPGPGTSEKLF
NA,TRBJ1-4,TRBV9,ASSFATGDGEKLF
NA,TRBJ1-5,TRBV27,ASSPRDNNQPQH
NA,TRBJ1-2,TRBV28,ASSPHTAGYGYT
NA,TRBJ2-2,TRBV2,ASSERINTGELF
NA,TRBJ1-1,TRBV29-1,SVGHRNTEAF
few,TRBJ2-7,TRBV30,AWSGSYEQY
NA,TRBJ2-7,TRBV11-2,ASSLVASGYEQY
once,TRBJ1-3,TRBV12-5,ASGGFSGNTIY
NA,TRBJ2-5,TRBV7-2,ASSLAGLQETQY
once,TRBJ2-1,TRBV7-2,ASSLMTGTYNEQF
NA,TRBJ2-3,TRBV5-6,ASSNRDRGTDTQY
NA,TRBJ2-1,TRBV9,ASSDGMGGIAYNEQF
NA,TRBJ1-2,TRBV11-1,ASSFQGNYGYT
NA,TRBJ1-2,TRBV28,ASSFAQGINYGYT
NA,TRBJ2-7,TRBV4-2,ASSLTRQGGHEQY
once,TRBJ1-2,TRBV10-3,AISEGPSRGYT
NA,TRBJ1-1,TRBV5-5,ASRGRYRDTEAF
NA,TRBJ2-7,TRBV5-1,ATPRGQRLGYEQY
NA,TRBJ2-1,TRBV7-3,ASSNRASSYNEQF
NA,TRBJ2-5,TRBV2,ASSLTGETQY
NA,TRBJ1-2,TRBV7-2,ASSLGGNYGYT
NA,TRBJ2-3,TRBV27,ASSPIPKTSGTSTDTQY
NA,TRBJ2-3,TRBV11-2,ASSLDRRGVNTDTQY
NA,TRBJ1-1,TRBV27,ASSLEGENTEAF
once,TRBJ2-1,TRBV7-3,ASSFRVTPGLPNDEQF
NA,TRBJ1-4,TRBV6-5,ASSFQGNEKLF
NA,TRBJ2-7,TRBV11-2,ASSPLGSVAYEQY
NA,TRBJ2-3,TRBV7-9,ASRNPGQVSTDTQY